The T cell receptor (beta chain) under discussion was sequenced for a study of vaccination effects on CD4 cells after COVID-19 (dated by TCRdb to 2021 to 2024). Study-level background: Each participant received two doses of an mRNA SARS-CoV-2 vaccine, either BNT162b2 or mRNA-1273. A total of 10 COVID-19 convalescent patients and a few SARS-CoV-2-naive healthy vaccine recipients were included in the full study. Cultures from other donors in the study were sequenced with the Oncomine TCR Beta short-read assay on an Illumina iSeq 100. The study compared SARS-CoV-2 spike-specific CD4+ TCR repertoires before and after mRNA vaccination in COVID-19 convalescent patients and infection-naive vaccine recipients. The paper as a whole reports these results and caveats: In healthy vaccine recipients, vaccine-induced clones were almost all SARS-CoV-2 mono-reactive, with only 1 of 255 being cross-reactive with common cold coronaviruses. The study was limited by a small number of convalescent patients and lacked early post-infection timepoints. At late post-vaccination timepoints, both infection-induced and vaccine-induced clones showed marked clonal contraction, consistent with waning T cell responses.

The ViraFEST assay stimulated PBMC with viral peptide pools and then used TCR sequencing to identify antigen-specific CD4+ T cell clonotypes by expansion. After around eleven days of culture, CD4+ T cells were isolated with the EasySep CD4+ T cell isolation kit. None of the healthy vaccine recipients had a prior SARS-CoV-2 infection, which was confirmed by nucleocapsid antibody tests that came back negative both before and after vaccination. Approximately 2 million PBMC per well were cultured in IMDM with 5% human AB serum, around 10 IU/ml IL-2 and gentamicin, plus 10 ug/ml peptides. On days 3 and 7, half of the culture medium was replaced with fresh IL-2-containing medium. Each peptide stimulation condition was cultured in triplicate wells unless otherwise noted. PBMC were separated from whole blood using Ficoll-Paque Plus gradient centrifugation and were then either cryopreserved at -140C or used fresh. The overlapping peptide pools covered the spike proteins of SARS-CoV-2 as well as those of the common cold coronaviruses HCoV-NL63, HCoV-OC43 and HCoV-229E. Genomic DNA was extracted from cultured CD4+ T cells with the QIAamp micro DNA kit.

As concerns this clone: Its recognized antigen is unknown. No base-level quality is on record; no much larger clone is a single base apart.

The method was the immunoSEQ multiplex PCR assay. DNA from the cultured, isolated CD4+ T cells was subjected to TCR beta CDR3 sequencing. The authors processed their data as follows. Non-productive TCR sequences were removed and reads were trimmed to the CDR3 region, keeping CDR3s of at least 7 amino acids. Antigen-specific clonotypes were identified using the MANAFEST web app by comparison of expansion in peptide wells against reference cultures. For clones to be considered positive, expansion at FDR<0.05 versus reference and all other wells, an odds ratio above 5, and a frequency above 0.1% in two replicate wells were required. Cross-reactive clonotypes were defined as significantly expanded in SARS-CoV-2 spike wells and in at least one common cold coronavirus spike condition. CDR3 similarity was assessed by Levenshtein distance using the stringdist R package, and unrooted trees were constructed with ape in R 3.6.1. In TCRdb, the immuneACCESS table is reduced to in-frame sequences with V and J assigned. These tables do not hold every clone; where another copy was compared, an unresolved V gene accounts for under half, and the others remain unexplained. V and J calls and clone size are as listed in that table; D and trimming were resolved from the DNA. This sample is represented by 23,000 or so clones; about three quarters of them were singletons. Around 3.5% of the sample is in the top ten clones.

From cysteine to phenylalanine, the CDR3 is 16 amino acids long. Only CDR3 DNA is held: 48 bases, read in frame from base 1. V loses 5 bases at its end and J loses 0 bases; junction bases beyond the gene matches: 8. CDR1 and CDR2 are read off the germline V gene as SGHTA and FQGNSA. The receptor's source is a human donor who received a COVID-19 vaccine. The sequences come from CD4+ T cells from PBMCs cultured with SARS-CoV-2 spike peptides, collected before COVID-19 vaccination. The label giving this sample's cell subset or site can be read as: SARS-CoV-2 spike overlapping peptide pool stimulation. Rearrangement joined TRBV7-2 to TRBJ2-7, and 9 junctional nucleotides match TRBD2. The nucleotide sequence is given as TGTGCCAGCAGCGTTTCTAGCGGGGAGAGCTCCTACGAGCAGTACTTC. Its protein is CASSVSSGESSYEQYF.